This T cell receptor (beta chain) derives from a study of blood T cells in healthy people across ages. The V gene's germline CDR1 is SGHTS and CDR2 YDEGEE. The CDR3 length is 15 residues. The trim removed 4 bases at V and 2 bases at J, leaving 6 bases unmatched. Overall study findings and caveats: No conclusive comparison of naive versus antigen-experienced cells was possible with unsorted PBMCs.

With a J-beta primer mix and a sample-barcoded 5' primer, a second PCR ran about 7 to 11 cycles. Every cDNA was tagged by a template-switch adaptor with 12 random nucleotides. A single record per CDR3 protein comes from TCRdb applying MiXCR to the 5' RACE reads. The sample yields approximately 780,000 distinct CDR3 sequences, 25% to 30% seen once. Of note for this clonotype: The antigen is unknown.

This sample also belongs to another study, concerning T cells of mothers and their children. As that report states: Related pairs of mothers and children showed slightly higher, non-significant overlap versus unrelated pairs.

The chain links TRBV5-8 to TRBJ2-7; TRBD1 matches 10 bases. The TCR was taken from a boy younger than 18 in good health. The sequenced sample consisted of blood. For the CDR3, the DNA is TGTGCCAGCAGCCTACAGACAGGGGGCCCCTACGAGCAGTACTTC. It yields the protein CASSLQTGGPYEQYF.